A selection of T cell receptor beta chains follows, all from one sample in a study of cytomegalovirus exposure and HLA in healthy donors. The repertoire was sequenced with immunoSEQ multiplex PCR; TCRdb's copy has only in-frame clones and lacks some. The sample shows around 120,000 clones, 75% to 85% of them seen only once. Sequencing was done on a sample of PBMCs. Receptors were obtained from a male donor in good health and CMV-seronegative. CDR3s include the opening cysteine and the closing phenylalanine or tryptophan. D genes are given only for firm matches. Clone sizes are given selectively: once, few, many, or a class where the clone is expanded.

cdr3_aa: CATSIDRGNYQPQHF
cdr3_nt: TGTGCCACCAGCATAGACAGGGGTAATTACCAGCCCCAGCATTTT
j_call: TRBJ1-5
d_call: TRBD1
cdr3_length: 15
clone_size: .
v_call: TRBV15

cdr3_aa: CASGRQVHLGDTIYF
cdr3_nt: TGTGCGTCTGGGAGGCAGGTACATCTTGGGGACACCATATATTTT
j_call: TRBJ1-3
d_call: .
cdr3_length: 15
clone_size: .
v_call: TRBV6-6

cdr3_aa: CASSLDQEQYF
cdr3_nt: TGTGCCAGCAGCTTAGACCAGGAGCAGTACTTC
j_call: TRBJ2-7
d_call: .
cdr3_length: 11
clone_size: few
v_call: TRBV13

cdr3_aa: CASSSRDRGGHYEQYF
cdr3_nt: TGTGCCAGCAGTTCCCGGGACAGGGGAGGCCACTACGAGCAGTACTTC
j_call: TRBJ2-7
d_call: TRBD1
cdr3_length: 16
clone_size: .
v_call: TRBV27

cdr3_aa: CASETSGASYNEQFF
cdr3_nt: TGCGCCAGCGAGACTAGCGGGGCCTCCTACAATGAGCAGTTCTTC
j_call: TRBJ2-1
d_call: TRBD2
cdr3_length: 15
clone_size: .
v_call: TRBV5-1

cdr3_aa: CASSLRGQGASGANVLTF
cdr3_nt: TGCGCCAGCAGCTTGAGGGGACAGGGGGCGAGCGGGGCCAACGTCCTGACTTTC
j_call: TRBJ2-6
d_call: TRBD1
cdr3_length: 18
clone_size: .
v_call: TRBV5-1

cdr3_aa: CASSPRPSGFNEQFF
cdr3_nt: TGTGCCAGCAGTCCTAGACCCTCAGGGTTCAATGAGCAGTTCTTC
j_call: TRBJ2-1
d_call: .
cdr3_length: 15
clone_size: .
v_call: TRBV2

cdr3_aa: CASSGQTVMGTEAFF
cdr3_nt: TGTGCCAGCTCAGGACAGACTGTAATGGGCACTGAAGCTTTCTTT
j_call: TRBJ1-1
d_call: .
cdr3_length: 15
clone_size: .
v_call: TRBV18

cdr3_aa: CASSLGTSGRKLFF
cdr3_nt: TGCGCCAGCAGCTTGGGAACGTCCGGGAGGAAACTGTTTTTT
j_call: TRBJ1-4
d_call: .
cdr3_length: 14
clone_size: once
v_call: TRBV5-1

cdr3_aa: CASSPEVDSNEQFF
cdr3_nt: TGTGCCAGCAGCCCTGAGGTGGACAGCAATGAGCAGTTCTTC
j_call: TRBJ2-1
d_call: .
cdr3_length: 14
clone_size: .
v_call: TRBV7-9

cdr3_aa: CAISSPQGGRTEAFF
cdr3_nt: TGTGCCATCAGCTCCCCCCAGGGAGGGCGGACTGAAGCTTTCTTT
j_call: TRBJ1-1
d_call: .
cdr3_length: 15
clone_size: .
v_call: TRBV10-3

cdr3_aa: CASSEGTGGVFGYTF
cdr3_nt: TGTGCCAGCAGTGAGGGGACAGGGGGAGTTTTTGGCTACACCTTC
j_call: TRBJ1-2
d_call: TRBD1
cdr3_length: 15
clone_size: .
v_call: TRBV25-1

cdr3_aa: CASGLVVRGLNKPQHF
cdr3_nt: TGTGCTAGTGGTTTGGTGGTCAGGGGGCTAAATAAGCCCCAGCATTTT
j_call: TRBJ1-5
d_call: TRBD1
cdr3_length: 16
clone_size: few
v_call: TRBV12-5

cdr3_aa: CASSLASGFRSRGANGLTF
cdr3_nt: TGTGCCAGCAGCCTTGCGTCAGGGTTCCGATCGCGTGGGGCCAACGGCCTGACTTTC
j_call: TRBJ2-6
d_call: .
cdr3_length: 19
clone_size: .
v_call: TRBV9

cdr3_aa: CAWSVGQINQPQHF
cdr3_nt: TGTGCCTGGAGTGTAGGACAGATCAATCAGCCCCAGCATTTT
j_call: TRBJ1-5
d_call: .
cdr3_length: 14
clone_size: .
v_call: TRBV30

cdr3_aa: CASRDRAHSYEQYF
cdr3_nt: TGTGCCAGCCGGGACAGGGCCCACTCCTACGAGCAGTACTTC
j_call: TRBJ2-7
d_call: TRBD1
cdr3_length: 14
clone_size: few
v_call: TRBV2

cdr3_aa: CASSIDLRGGYEQYF
cdr3_nt: TGTGCCAGTAGTATAGATCTAAGGGGTGGCTACGAGCAGTACTTC
j_call: TRBJ2-7
d_call: .
cdr3_length: 15
clone_size: .
v_call: TRBV19

cdr3_aa: CASSARTGGCEQYF
cdr3_nt: TGTGCCAGCAGCGCCCGGACAGGGGGCTGCGAGCAGTACTTC
j_call: TRBJ2-7
d_call: .
cdr3_length: 14
clone_size: few
v_call: TRBV21-1

cdr3_aa: CASSWAGGASGNTIYF
cdr3_nt: TGTGCCAGCAGCTGGGCGGGGGGCGCTTCCGGAAACACCATATATTTT
j_call: TRBJ1-3
d_call: .
cdr3_length: 16
clone_size: .
v_call: TRBV5-4

cdr3_aa: CASSLPGLVNEQFF
cdr3_nt: TGTGCCAGCAGCTTGCCGGGACTAGTAAATGAGCAGTTCTTC
j_call: TRBJ2-1
d_call: TRBD2
cdr3_length: 14
clone_size: once
v_call: TRBV5-6

cdr3_aa: CASSYSAPPEDEAFF
cdr3_nt: TGTGCCAGCAGTTACTCAGCTCCACCGGAGGATGAAGCTTTCTTT
j_call: TRBJ1-1
d_call: .
cdr3_length: 15
clone_size: once
v_call: TRBV6-6

cdr3_aa: CASSQVGLAGGPGTDTQYF
cdr3_nt: TGCGCCAGCAGCCAAGTTGGTCTAGCGGGGGGGCCTGGCACAGATACGCAGTATTTT
j_call: TRBJ2-3
d_call: TRBD2
cdr3_length: 19
clone_size: .
v_call: TRBV4-1

cdr3_aa: CAWSSGNTIYF
cdr3_nt: TGTGCCTGGAGCAGTGGAAACACCATATATTTT
j_call: TRBJ1-3
d_call: .
cdr3_length: 11
clone_size: once
v_call: TRBV30

cdr3_aa: CASVNRGLSTDTQYF
cdr3_nt: TGTGCCAGCGTTAACAGGGGGCTTAGCACAGATACGCAGTATTTT
j_call: TRBJ2-3
d_call: TRBD1
cdr3_length: 15
clone_size: .
v_call: TRBV7-2

cdr3_aa: CASSRGHEQYF
cdr3_nt: TGTGCCAGCTCCAGGGGGCATGAGCAGTACTTC
j_call: TRBJ2-7
d_call: TRBD1
cdr3_length: 11
clone_size: .
v_call: TRBV27

cdr3_aa: CASSPAEQGRANVLTF
cdr3_nt: TGCGCCAGCAGCCCTGCGGAACAGGGTAGGGCCAACGTCCTGACTTTC
j_call: TRBJ2-6
d_call: .
cdr3_length: 16
clone_size: .
v_call: TRBV5-1

cdr3_aa: CASSALQVFSEAFF
cdr3_nt: TGTGCCAGTAGTGCATTACAGGTCTTCAGTGAAGCTTTCTTT
j_call: TRBJ1-1
d_call: .
cdr3_length: 14
clone_size: .
v_call: TRBV19

cdr3_aa: CASSQDSSGRRYEQYF
cdr3_nt: TGCGCCAGCAGCCAAGATTCGAGCGGGAGAAGGTACGAGCAGTACTTC
j_call: TRBJ2-7
d_call: TRBD2
cdr3_length: 16
clone_size: .
v_call: TRBV4-1